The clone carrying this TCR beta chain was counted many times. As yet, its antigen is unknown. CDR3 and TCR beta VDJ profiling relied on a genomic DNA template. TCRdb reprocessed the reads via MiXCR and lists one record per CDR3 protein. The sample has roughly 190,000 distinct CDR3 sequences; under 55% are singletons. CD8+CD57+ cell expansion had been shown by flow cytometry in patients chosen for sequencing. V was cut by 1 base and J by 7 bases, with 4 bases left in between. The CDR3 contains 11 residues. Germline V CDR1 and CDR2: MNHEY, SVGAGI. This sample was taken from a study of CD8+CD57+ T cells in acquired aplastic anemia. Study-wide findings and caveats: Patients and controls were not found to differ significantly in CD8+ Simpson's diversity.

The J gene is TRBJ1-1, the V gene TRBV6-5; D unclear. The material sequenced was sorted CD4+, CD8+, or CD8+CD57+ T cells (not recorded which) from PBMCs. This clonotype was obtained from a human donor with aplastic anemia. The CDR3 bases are TGTGCCAGCAGTTACTTGAGTGAAGCTTTCTTT. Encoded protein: CASSYLSEAFF.